The next 32 T cell receptor beta chains were all read from a single sample in a study of T cells after posttransplantation cyclophosphamide. This table comes from immunoSEQ multiplex PCR, and its TCRdb copy is limited to in-frame clones, with some not included. Of fewer than 25,000 clones detected, around 86% appear once; the ten largest clones hold 6.3%. The source material was PBMCs. All receptors derive from an older woman with a blood cancer, CMV-positive, and with a related stem cell donor.

This clone was observed a handful of times. This chain joins TRBV7-9 and TRBJ2-2; a weak D match, TRBD2 (6 bases). This CDR3 has 14 residues. Germline V gives CDR1 SEHNR, CDR2 FQNEAQ (reference sequence). Trimming pared 7 bases from V and 6 bases from J, leaving 15 bases between. For the CDR3, the DNA is TGTGCCAGCACCAATTGGAGGGAAGCCGGGGAGCTGTTTTTT. Protein sequence: CASTNWREAGELFF.

The chain carries TRBV15 and TRBJ2-5; 9 bases are a match to TRBD2. The germline V gene encodes CDR1 LNHNV and CDR2 YYDKDF (reference sequence). Unmatched junction bases numbered 9, after V lost 6 bases and J lost 1 base. The CDR3 sequence is 16 residues long. The CDR3 here is CATSGKVLAGQETQYF. The CDR3 DNA follows: TGTGCCACCAGTGGTAAAGTACTAGCGGGCCAAGAGACCCAGTACTTC.

The chain uses TRBV11-2 and TRBJ2-1; 9 bases are a match to TRBD1. Unmatched junction bases numbered 6, after V lost 5 bases and J lost 7 bases. Looked up from germline, CDR1 is SGHAT and CDR2 is FQNNGV. The CDR3 contains 14 residues. CDR3 sequence: CASSVTGGGNEQFF. CDR3 nucleotide sequence: TGTGCCAGCAGCGTGACAGGGGGGGGAAATGAGCAGTTCTTC.

V and J are TRBV19 and TRBJ2-3; TRBD2 aligns across 8 bases. Losses at the gene ends were 9 bases for V and 4 bases for J; bases not matched to a gene: 0. The CDR3 is 11 amino acids. Germline V gene sequence: CDR1 LNHDA, CDR2 SQIVND (reference sequence). CDR3 loop: CASGRADTQYF. The CDR3 nucleotides read TGTGCCAGCGGGAGGGCAGATACGCAGTATTTT. The whole variable domain, filled in from reference TRBV19 and TRBJ2-3, reads DGGITQSPKYLFRKEGQNVTLSCEQNLNHDAMYWYRQDPGQGLRLIYYSQIVNDFQKGDIAEGYSVSREKKESFPLTVTSAQKNPTAFYLCASGRADTQYFGPGTRLTVL.

The chain links TRBV30 to TRBJ1-1; possible D gene TRBD1, 6 bases. V lost 3 bases and J 4 bases, leaving 15 bases between the germline ends. Per the germline V gene, CDR1 is GTSNPN and CDR2 is SVGIG (reference sequence). This CDR3 contains 14 residues. The CDR3 DNA reads as TGTGCCTGGAGCGGGGGGCATAGGGGCACTGAAGCTTTCTTT. It specifies CAWSGGHRGTEAFF.

V is TRBV6-6 and J is TRBJ2-7; TRBD2 might be the D (5 bases). The length of the CDR3 is 16 residues. From germline, CDR1 is MNHNY and CDR2 SVGAGI (reference sequence). V lost 5 bases and J lost 3, with 20 bases in between. CDR3 nucleotide sequence: TGTGCCAGCAGTGGAGGTAGACTCCCCGGAGGCTACGAGCAGTACTTC. It encodes CASSGGRLPGGYEQYF.

This chain uses TRBV19 with TRBJ2-3; 10 bases match TRBD2. Germline lookup yields CDR1 LNHDA and CDR2 SQIVND (reference sequence). J lost 7 bases, V lost 8 bases, and 12 bases had no gene match. The CDR3 extends over 15 amino acids. CDR3: CASSTGTSELYTQYF. CDR3 DNA sequence: TGTGCCAGTTCCACCGGGACTAGCGAATTATATACGCAGTATTTT.

This clone was counted a single time. The chain carries TRBV19 and TRBJ2-7, with 8 bases that match TRBD2. In germline, CDR1 is LNHDA, CDR2 SQIVND (reference sequence). The CDR3 covers 15 residues. J was trimmed by 2 bases and V by 5 bases; bases with no gene match: 8. CDR3 coding DNA: TGTGCCAGTAGTCGTAAGCGGGAGAGTCCCTACGAGCAGTACTTC. Protein sequence: CASSRKRESPYEQYF.

The genes are TRBV11-2 and TRBJ2-5; TRBD2 matches at 7 bases. The end of the DNA aligns better with TRBJ2-7, so the J call may be wrong. The CDR3 totals 15 residues. The germline CDR1 and CDR2 sequences are SGHAT and FQNNGV. CDR3 nucleotides: TGTGCCAGCAGCTTAGATGCGGCGGGAGACCGCGAGCAGTACTTC. It encodes CASSLDAAGDREQYF.

The genes are TRBV5-4 and TRBJ1-3; the D gene is possibly TRBD1 (5 bases). V shed 2 bases and J shed 1 base, with 7 bases lying between them. The CDR3 consists of 14 residues. The germline gives CDR1 SGHNT, CDR2 YYREEE (reference sequence). The DNA for the CDR3 is TGTGCCAGCAGCTTTTCAGGGTCTGGAAACACCATATATTTT. This codes for CASSFSGSGNTIYF.

This rearrangement joins TRBV27 to TRBJ2-5, with 9 bases fitting TRBD2. The better agreement between TRBJ2-7 and the DNA end casts doubt on the J call. This CDR3 comprises 13 residues. Per germline, CDR1 MNHEY and CDR2 SMNVEV (reference sequence). In DNA form, the CDR3 reads TGTGCCAGCAGATATAGCGGGAGCTACGAGCAGTACTTC. It yields the protein CASRYSGSYEQYF.

The rearrangement joins TRBV10-3 to TRBJ1-1; D possibly corresponds to TRBD1 (6 bases). The CDR3 is 15 amino acids. Trimming took off 3 bases at V and 4 bases at J, with 15 bases between the two ends. Germline V gives CDR1 ENHRY, CDR2 SYGVKD. The CDR3 DNA reads TGTGCCATCAGTGACGGGGGGCCGAAAGGCACTGAAGCTTTCTTT. Residues: CAISDGGPKGTEAFF.

The CDR3: CASSAGLAGSLGELFF. The CDR3 DNA follows: TGTGCCAGCAGCGCAGGACTAGCGGGAAGTCTAGGGGAGCTGTTTTTT. The genes are TRBV9 and TRBJ2-2; the match to TRBD2 covers 12 bases. In germline, CDR1 is SGDLS, CDR2 YYNGEE. J gave up 8 bases and V 3 bases, and 8 bases lay outside the gene matches. The CDR3 runs 16 residues.

The rearrangement links TRBV10-2 to TRBJ1-5, with D possibly matching TRBD1 (5 bases). The CDR3 is made up of 14 amino acids. V gave up 5 bases and J gave up 4 bases, with 12 bases separating them. CDR1 WSHSY and CDR2 SAAADI come from the germline V gene. The CDR3 reads CASSLRAMNQPQHF. CDR3 nucleotides: TGCGCCAGCAGTCTCAGGGCAATGAATCAGCCCCAGCATTTT.

This chain uses TRBV7-2 with TRBJ2-7; no firm D call. The germline V gene has CDR1 SGHTA and CDR2 FQGNSA. V was pared by 4 bases and J by 3 bases, with 10 bases between. CDR3 length: 13 amino acids. The CDR3 protein is CASSSYSYYEQYF. The CDR3 nucleotides read TGTGCCAGCAGCTCCTATTCATACTACGAGCAGTACTTC.

The gene calls are TRBV2 and TRBJ2-1, with D tentatively TRBD1 (8 bases). The CDR3 is made up of 14 amino acids. V was cut by 10 bases and J by 10 bases, with 23 bases left in between. CDR1 is SNHLY, CDR2 FYNNEI, per germline. CDR3 nucleotides: TGTGCCACACAGGGGGAGCGGGGCCCCTTGGAGCAGTTCTTC. Its protein product is CATQGERGPLEQFF.

This clone was seen once. This chain links TRBV29-1 with TRBJ1-4; D is unclear. Between the trimmed V and J ends, which lost 0 bases and 10 bases, there was a span of 15 bases. The CDR3 spans 14 residues. Per the germline V gene, CDR1 is SQVTM and CDR2 is ANQGSEA. The CDR3 reads CSVEDNNHGGKLFF. DNA for the CDR3: TGCAGCGTTGAAGATAATAACCACGGCGGAAAACTGTTTTTT.

This sequence joins TRBV10-2 and TRBJ2-7, with TRBD2 matching 8 bases. The germline V gene encodes CDR1 WSHSY and CDR2 SAAADI. The CDR3 length is 13 residues. After removal of 8 bases from V and 0 bases from J, the junction contained 3 bases not matched to a gene. The CDR3: CASRGGSSYEQYF. DNA for the CDR3: TGCGCCAGCCGGGGGGGGAGCTCCTACGAGCAGTACTTC.

The chain carries TRBV6-1 and TRBJ2-3, with 7 bases that match TRBD1. This CDR3 has 15 residues. V lost 2 bases, J lost 4 bases, and 6 bases stayed unmatched. The germline CDR1 and CDR2 sequences are MNHNS and SASEGT. CDR3 loop: CASSEWTGGADTQYF. The CDR3 nucleotides are TGTGCCAGCAGTGAATGGACAGGTGGCGCAGATACGCAGTATTTT.

This sequence joins TRBV19 and TRBJ2-1; 9 bases align to TRBD2. The CDR3 totals 15 residues. Germline CDR1 LNHDA, CDR2 SQIVND (reference sequence). The V segment lost 5 bases and the J segment 3 bases; nucleotides outside the gene matches: 5. For the CDR3, the DNA is TGTGCCAGTAGTCCGCAGACTAGCGGCTACAATGAGCAGTTCTTC. It is translated as CASSPQTSGYNEQFF. Using reference TRBV19 and TRBJ2-1 for the parts outside the CDR3, the full variable domain is DGGITQSPKYLFRKEGQNVTLSCEQNLNHDAMYWYRQDPGQGLRLIYYSQIVNDFQKGDIAEGYSVSREKKESFPLTVTSAQKNPTAFYLCASSPQTSGYNEQFFGPGTRLTVL.

This clone was seen only once. The chain recombines TRBV27 with TRBJ2-4; tentatively, D is TRBD2 (6 bases). Germline assignment: CDR1 MNHEY and CDR2 SMNVEV (reference sequence). This CDR3 is built from 15 residues. Trimming removed 7 bases at V and 3 bases at J, with 16 bases between. The CDR3 DNA is TGTGCCAGCAACAGTTTGGCCGGGGGCAAAAACATTCAGTACTTC. The encoded protein is CASNSLAGGKNIQYF.

This chain joins TRBV12-5 and TRBJ1-5; 12 bases align to TRBD1. Germline trimming cut 5 bases from V and 7 bases from J; bases unmatched to any gene: 3. CDR3 length: 14 residues. From germline, CDR1 is LGHNT and CDR2 FRNRAP. Written as DNA, the CDR3 is TGTGCTAGTGGTAAGGGGACAGGGGGCCAGCCCCAGCATTTT. It yields the protein CASGKGTGGQPQHF.

This clone appeared once. The V and J genes are TRBV4-1 and TRBJ2-1, with 10 bases matching TRBD2. Germline V gives CDR1 MGHRA, CDR2 YSYEKL. This CDR3 is built from 16 residues. The trim removed 0 bases at V and 5 bases at J, leaving 4 bases unmatched. The CDR3 bases are TGCGCCAGCAGCCAAGATCGTGGACTAGCGGACAATGAGCAGTTCTTC. Amino acid sequence: CASSQDRGLADNEQFF.

This chain links TRBV19 with TRBJ2-5; no reliable D call. CDR1 is LNHDA and CDR2 is SQIVND in the germline V gene (reference sequence). This CDR3 has 11 residues. Trimming removed 4 bases from V and 4 bases from J, with 4 bases in between. In DNA form, the CDR3 reads TGTGCCAGTAGTACGGGAGAGACCCAGTACTTC. Translation: CASSTGETQYF.

The chain has TRBV25-1 and TRBJ2-1; 8 bases are shared with TRBD2. With V trimmed by 4 bases and J by 4 bases, 3 bases remained unmatched. The CDR3 has 14 amino acids. Germline V gives CDR1 MGHDK, CDR2 SYGVNS. The CDR3 DNA sequence: TGTGCCAGCAGTGCCGGACTAGCTTACAATGAGCAGTTCTTC. The encoded protein is CASSAGLAYNEQFF.

This rearrangement joins TRBV7-9 to TRBJ2-5, with D uncertain. The V gene's germline CDR1 is SEHNR and CDR2 FQNEAQ (reference sequence). The CDR3 is 13 amino acids. The V end was cut by 8 bases, the J end by 5 bases, with 15 bases between. CDR3 DNA: TGTGCCAGCTACGTTTCAGGAAGGGAGACCCAGTACTTC. This translates into CASYVSGRETQYF.

This chain joins TRBV9 and TRBJ2-3; the D gene is possibly TRBD2 (5 bases). Germline assignment: CDR1 SGDLS and CDR2 YYNGEE. Trimming took off 5 bases at V and 2 bases at J, with 12 bases between the two ends. This CDR3 region has 14 residues. In DNA, the CDR3 is TGTGCCAGCAGTCAAAGAGGGATCACAGATACGCAGTATTTT. It codes for CASSQRGITDTQYF.

The V and J genes are TRBV5-1 and TRBJ2-1, with 10 bases lining up with TRBD2. The ends lost 0 bases at V and 10 bases at J; junction bases unmatched: 7. The CDR3 extends over 15 amino acids. Germline V gene lookup returns CDR1 SGHRS and CDR2 YFSETQ. CDR3 sequence: CASSLDTSGIREQFF. CDR3 DNA sequence: TGCGCCAGCAGCTTGGACACTAGCGGGATCAGGGAGCAGTTCTTC.

The chain couples TRBV18 to TRBJ2-5, with D tentatively TRBD1 (6 bases). The germline V and J ends were trimmed by 3 bases and 2 bases, with 10 bases remaining between them. In germline, CDR1 is KGHSH, CDR2 LQKENI. This CDR3 is built from 14 residues. The CDR3 is CASSPKTGQETQYF. CDR3 sequence (DNA): TGTGCCAGCTCACCCAAGACAGGACAAGAGACCCAGTACTTC.

The chain recombines TRBV5-4 with TRBJ2-2; TRBD1 matches at 8 bases. V dropped 2 bases and J dropped 4; count of bases not matched to a gene: 1. There are 14 residues in the CDR3. The germline CDR1 and CDR2 sequences are SGHNT and YYREEE (reference sequence). This chain's CDR3 is CASSFDRGTGELFF. The CDR3 region has the DNA TGTGCCAGCAGCTTCGACAGGGGCACCGGGGAGCTGTTTTTT.

The CDR3 is CASSQTGAGANVLTF. In DNA form, the CDR3 reads TGTGCCAGCAGCCAAACAGGGGCTGGGGCCAACGTCCTGACTTTC. The chain links TRBV11-1 to TRBJ2-6, with 7 bases matching TRBD1. The germline gives CDR1 SGHAT, CDR2 FQDESV (reference sequence). With V trimmed by 5 bases and J by 2 bases, 3 bases remained unmatched. The CDR3 totals 15 residues. Variable domain in full (rest from reference TRBV11-1 and TRBJ2-6): EAEVAQSPRYKITEKSQAVAFWCDPISGHATLYWYRQILGQGPELLVQFQDESVVDDSQLPKDRFSAERLKGVDSTLKIQPAELGDSAMYLCASSQTGAGANVLTFGAGSRLTVL.

The chain recombines TRBV5-4 with TRBJ2-7; 7 nucleotides line up with TRBD1. The CDR3 spans 16 residues. Trimming took 0 bases from V and 5 from J; bases not matched to a gene: 11. CDR1 is SGHNT, CDR2 YYREEE, per germline (reference sequence). In DNA, the CDR3 is TGTGCCAGCAGCTTGGTCGGGACAGCTCCTTCGGACGAGCAGTACTTC. This codes for CASSLVGTAPSDEQYF.